The entry that follows covers one T cell receptor (beta chain) sequence. Stated treatment: oral pan-JAK inhibitor, 5-10 mg twice daily. Following RNA extraction, reverse transcription yielded cDNA that acted as the sequencing template. Profiling relied on immunoSEQ multiplex PCR, and the TCRdb table lists in-frame clones only, not all of them. The sample includes hundreds of thousands of clones, nearly 60% seen only once; the top ten take 1.8%. This entry belongs to a study of CD8+ T cells in alopecia areata. Trimming took 4 bases from V and 8 from J, leaving 14 bases between them. CDR3 length: 13 amino acids. Germline V gene data show CDR1 as MGHDK and CDR2 as SYGVNS.

The sample was CD4+ T cells sorted from blood, taken at week 24, from a patient treated with tofacitinib. The sequence derives from a human donor with alopecia areata. The genes are TRBV25-1 and TRBJ1-2; D uncertain. CDR3 amino acids: CASSGPRAEGYTF. In DNA, the CDR3 is TGTGCCAGCAGTGGCCCTCGGGCAGAGGGCTACACCTTC.